This TCR beta chain was recorded in a study of cytomegalovirus exposure and HLA in healthy donors. Study-wide results and limits: Follow-up analysis later connected one missense variant in DCLRE1C with trimming of TCR beta V- and J-genes. In a later analysis, at a false discovery rate of 0.05, 15,000 to 20,000 TCR beta sequences were associated with HLA alleles.

This PCR relied on a set of 60 Vbeta primers and 13 Jbeta primers. Assay: immunoSEQ multiplex PCR; the TCRdb copy retains only in-frame clones and omits some. This sample's table reports over 120,000 clones. The germline gives CDR1 LGHNA, CDR2 YSLEER. The CDR3 runs 13 residues. Germline trimming cut 4 bases from V and 8 bases from J; bases unmatched to any gene: 7. Details on this clone: Its antigen remains unidentified.

The sample was PBMCs. The clonotype was recovered from a male donor in good health and CMV-seronegative. The V and J genes are TRBV4-3 and TRBJ1-2; 7 bases fit TRBD1. The CDR3 is CASSPPTGLGYTF. CDR3 coding DNA: TGCGCCAGCAGCCCCCCGACAGGGTTGGGCTACACCTTC.